This T cell receptor (beta chain) was captured by sequencing in a study of T cell responses to AZD1222 COVID-19 vaccine. Looked up from germline, CDR1 is SGHAT and CDR2 is FQNNGV. Germline trimming cut 3 bases from V and 4 bases from J; bases unmatched to any gene: 8. The CDR3 covers 15 residues. Sequencing was performed with immunoSEQ multiplex PCR; in TCRdb, only in-frame clones are kept and a portion is missing. The sample lists about 47,000 clones; 79% were seen once. The sequence was obtained from an adult in good health. This sequence joins TRBV11-2 and TRBJ2-5; 7 nucleotides match TRBD2. The input for sequencing was peripheral blood, taken on day 0 of MenACWY control vaccination. The CDR3 DNA reads TGTGCCAGCAGCTTCCCGGGCGGGAGCGGAGAGACCCAGTACTTC. It specifies CASSFPGGSGETQYF.